These 8 T cell receptor beta chains originate from one sample sequenced in a study of OX40 agonist ivuxolimab in advanced cancers. Assay used: immunoSEQ multiplex PCR; TCRdb lists only in-frame clones, some missing. Seen here are about 65,000 clones, approximately 89% observed once, and the top ten hold about 1%. Sequenced material: CD4+ or CD8+ T cells sorted from blood, taken in a trial of the OX40 agonist ivuxolimab. Receptor source: an adult with an advanced solid tumor such as melanoma, head and neck, liver or kidney cancer.

This clone showed up just once. The genes are TRBV10-2 and TRBJ2-3; 14 positions agree with TRBD2. CDR1 and CDR2 (germline): WSHSY, SAAADI. V dropped 8 bases and J dropped 5; count of bases not matched to a gene: 15. The CDR3 is 18 amino acids. CDR3 amino acids: CASCRNKGLAGVGDTQYF. The CDR3 coding sequence is TGCGCCAGCTGCCGAAACAAGGGACTAGCGGGGGTTGGAGATACGCAGTATTTT.

This chain uses TRBV30 with TRBJ1-4, with D possibly TRBD1 on 5 matching bases. Germline lookup yields CDR1 GTSNPN and CDR2 SVGIG (reference sequence). The CDR3 length is 15 residues. Trimming took 4 bases from V and 0 from J, leaving 12 bases between them. This chain's CDR3 is CAWNAQGSTNEKLFF. Written as DNA, the CDR3 is TGTGCCTGGAATGCCCAGGGTTCAACTAATGAAAAACTGTTTTTT.

The chain uses TRBV7-8 and TRBJ1-6; D is ambiguous. The CDR3 loop spans 13 amino acids. Germline CDR1 reads SGHVS; CDR2 reads FQNEAQ. V gave up 1 base and J gave up 7 bases, with 5 bases separating them. CDR3 amino acids: CASSLGENSPLHF. In DNA, the CDR3 is TGTGCCAGCAGCTTAGGGGAGAATTCACCCCTCCACTTT.

This clone was seen only once. J is TRBJ2-3 and V is TRBV6-5; D gene ambiguous. Germline loops: CDR1 MNHEY, CDR2 SVGAGI. V was shortened by 2 bases and J by 4 bases, with 10 bases between the two germline ends. This CDR3 has 14 amino acids. DNA of the CDR3: TGTGCCAGCAGTTACGACGTTTGGGCAGATACGCAGTATTTT. Its translation: CASSYDVWADTQYF.

With respect to this clone: Sequence at one end of the junction differs from germline and may be a read error. The rearrangement uses TRBV30 and TRBJ1-1, with 9 nucleotides matching TRBD1. The germline CDR1 and CDR2 sequences are GTSNPN and SVGIG (reference sequence). The CDR3 runs 13 residues. CDR3: CAGRGQGLSEAFF. CDR3 sequence (DNA): TGTGCCGGGAGGGGACAGGGATTGTCTGAAGCTTTCTTT.

CDR3 coding DNA: TGTGCCAGCAGTGATGGTCAGGGGCTCGCCGAGCAGTACTTC. Its translation is CASSDGQGLAEQYF. The genes are TRBV6-1 and TRBJ2-7, with D tentatively TRBD1 (6 bases). The CDR3 length is 14 residues. The V end was cut by 3 bases, the J end by 6 bases, with 15 bases between. Germline V gene lookup returns CDR1 MNHNS and CDR2 SASEGT.

J is TRBJ2-5 and V is TRBV18; tentatively, D is TRBD1 (5 bases). Trimming left V 5 bases short and J 2 bases short, with 12 bases between. Looked up from germline, CDR1 is KGHSH and CDR2 is LQKENI. CDR3 length: 14 amino acids. CDR3 amino acids: CASSARQSQETQYF. CDR3 DNA: TGTGCCAGCTCAGCCAGACAGTCACAAGAGACCCAGTACTTC.

The V call is TRBV25-1, the J call TRBJ1-1, with D possibly TRBD1 on 6 matching bases. The germline V and J ends were trimmed by 5 bases and 1 base, with 11 bases remaining between them. Germline lookup yields CDR1 MGHDK and CDR2 SYGVNS. CDR3 length: 14 residues. This CDR3 reads CASSLQGSNTEAFF. DNA for the CDR3: TGTGCCAGCAGTCTTCAGGGGTCGAACACTGAAGCTTTCTTT.